The following is a TCR beta chain sequence with its context. Under the authors' procedure: The authors estimated nucleated cell counts from reference gene primer amplification. Using immunoSEQ multiplex PCR, the repertoire was profiled, and TCRdb retains in-frame clones only, with some absent. That table furnishes V, J and clone size, whereas the DNA furnished D and trimming. The table shows approximately 250,000 clones, with approximately 80% occurring only once. The data belong to a study of blood T cell repertoires in COVID-19. Across the study: PBMCs, B-cell-depleted T cells, or T cells were the source of the cDNA or gDNA that made up the material.

The CDR3 extends over 15 amino acids. The germline gives CDR1 MNHEY, CDR2 SMNVEV (reference sequence). J lost 7 bases, V lost 5 bases, and 11 bases had no gene match. Material for sequencing was peripheral blood. The TCR sequence derives from a woman aged 60-70 years with active or convalescent COVID-19. The chain recombines TRBV27 with TRBJ2-7, with TRBD2 matching 10 bases. As DNA, the CDR3 is TGTGCCAGCAGTACTGGCCTAGCGGGAGTGGGGGAGCAGTACTTC. It translates to CASSTGLAGVGEQYF.